Presented here are 24 T cell receptor beta chains from one specimen sequenced in a study of T cell responses to AZD1222 COVID-19 vaccine. TCRdb keeps only in-frame clones here, not all; method: immunoSEQ multiplex PCR. The sample carries 170,000 or so clones, about nine tenths recorded once. Sequencing was performed on peripheral blood, taken on day 0 of AZD1222 vaccination. The receptor source for this set is an adult in good health.

The chain links TRBV7-2 to TRBJ2-5; D gene unclear. Trimming stripped 5 bases from V and 0 bases from J, with 13 bases between. Germline V gives CDR1 SGHTA, CDR2 FQGNSA. The CDR3 contains 15 residues. The CDR3 loop reads CASSPRSAYQETQYF. In DNA form, the CDR3 reads TGTGCCAGCAGCCCCCGTAGTGCGTACCAAGAGACCCAGTACTTC.

J is TRBJ1-1 and V is TRBV3-1 (or the pseudogene TRBV3-2); 9 bases map to TRBD1. V gave up 4 bases and J gave up 5 bases; unmatched junction bases: 5. The CDR3 is 14 amino acids. Per the germline V gene, CDR1 is LGHDT and CDR2 is YNNKEL (reference sequence). CDR3 sequence reads: CASSRGQGNTEAFF. The CDR3 DNA follows: TGTGCCAGCAGCCGCGGACAGGGGAATACTGAAGCTTTCTTT.

This clone was seen just once. CDR3 in amino acids: CSGSRDRGLEGYTF. DNA for the CDR3: TGCAGCGGAAGCCGGGACAGGGGCCTCGAAGGCTACACCTTC. V gene TRBV29-1 combines with J gene TRBJ1-2, with 10 bases that match TRBD1. CDR3 length equals 14 residues. Germline lookup yields CDR1 SQVTM and CDR2 ANQGSEA. The V and J ends lost 7 bases and 8 bases, in that order; junction bases with no gene match: 13. Based on the CDR3 plus reference TRBV29-1 and TRBJ1-2, the full variable domain is SAVISQKPSRDICQRGTSLTIQCQVDSQVTMMFWYRQQPGQSLTLIATANQGSEATYESGFVIDKFPISRPNLTFSTLTVSNMSPEDSSIYLCSGSRDRGLEGYTFGSGTRLTVV.

The V call is TRBV7-8, the J call TRBJ2-7, with a weak D call TRBD2 (6 bases). This CDR3 contains 14 residues. The V gene lost 2 bases and the J gene lost 7 bases, with 15 bases spanning the gap. The germline CDR1 and CDR2 sequences are SGHVS and FQNEAQ. This CDR3 reads CASSLPWGGGEQYF. CDR3 nucleotides: TGTGCCAGCAGCTTACCGTGGGGTGGAGGGGAGCAGTACTTC.

V gene TRBV6-1 combines with J gene TRBJ1-1, with D tentatively TRBD1 (5 bases). This CDR3 is 14 amino acids long. The V gene lost 3 bases and the J gene lost 6 bases, with 14 bases spanning the gap. Germline V gives CDR1 MNHNS, CDR2 SASEGT. This CDR3 is CASSDQGVRSEAFF. Here the CDR3 DNA reads TGTGCCAGCAGTGACCAAGGGGTGAGGTCTGAAGCTTTCTTT.

The J gene is TRBJ2-5, the V gene TRBV30; 9 bases fit TRBD1. The V and J ends lost 3 bases and 7 bases, in that order; junction bases with no gene match: 12. Germline CDR1 and CDR2: GTSNPN and SVGIG (reference sequence). CDR3 length: 15 amino acids. This CDR3 reads CAWSGITGGGTTQYF. CDR3 nucleotides: TGTGCCTGGAGCGGAATCACAGGGGGCGGGACGACCCAGTACTTC.

The rearrangement uses TRBV7-8 and TRBJ1-2; TRBD1 matches at 11 bases. The CDR3 has 15 amino acids. The V and J ends lost 0 bases and 7 bases, in that order; junction bases with no gene match: 4. Germline assignment: CDR1 SGHVS and CDR2 FQNEAQ. The CDR3 loop is CASSLAGQGASGYTF. CDR3 bases: TGTGCCAGCAGCTTAGCCGGACAGGGGGCGAGTGGCTACACCTTC.

About this clone: A read error may produce the germline difference seen at one junction end. V usage is TRBV5-5 and J usage is TRBJ1-1; unclear D gene. The germline V gene encodes CDR1 SGHKS and CDR2 YYEKEE (reference sequence). The CDR3 has 12 residues. The DNA for the CDR3 is TGTGCCAGCAGCTTGGTTGCAGATTGGGCTTTTTTT. Residues: CASSLVADWAFF.

This chain joins TRBV11-3 and TRBJ2-1; a possible D gene is TRBD1 (7 bases). CDR1 SGHNT and CDR2 YENEEA come from the germline V gene. The ends were cut back, 5 bases at V and 1 base at J, with 9 bases in the middle. This CDR3 is 14 amino acids long. The CDR3 region has the DNA TGTGCCAGCAGCGCGGGACAGTCCTACAATGAGCAGTTCTTC. It codes for CASSAGQSYNEQFF.

V usage is TRBV30 and J usage is TRBJ1-1; D not certain. The CDR3 totals 15 residues. V lost 0 bases to trimming and J lost 0 bases, with 11 bases between them. Germline lookup yields CDR1 GTSNPN and CDR2 SVGIG (reference sequence). The CDR3 reads CAWSVPASMNTEAFF. CDR3 coding DNA: TGTGCCTGGAGTGTACCGGCCAGCATGAACACTGAAGCTTTCTTT.

This clone has just one count. V is TRBV4-2 and J is TRBJ2-7; D unclear. The CDR3 has 14 residues. CDR1 and CDR2 from the germline V gene are LGHNA and YNFKEQ. V dropped 1 base and J dropped 4 bases, with 11 bases sitting between them. In nucleotides, the CDR3 is TGTGCCAGCAGCCAAGGAAGAGGCAGTTACGAGCAGTACTTC. Translation: CASSQGRGSYEQYF.

The CDR3 nucleotides are TGTGCCAGCAGCTCTTACGCCACGGCCTCTAACTATGGCTACACCTTC. It yields the protein CASSSYATASNYGYTF. The chain joins TRBV7-9 to TRBJ1-2; D not certain. Looked up from germline, CDR1 is SEHNR and CDR2 is FQNEAQ (reference sequence). Trimming removed 4 bases at V and 0 bases at J, with 15 bases between. The CDR3 is made up of 16 amino acids.

The rearrangement joins TRBV6-2 or TRBV6-3 to TRBJ1-5; 7 bases are a match to TRBD1. The germline gives CDR1 MNHEY, CDR2 SVGEGT. The CDR3 contains 15 residues. Unmatched junction bases numbered 5, after V lost 4 bases and J lost 2 bases. CDR3 in DNA: TGTGCCAGCAGTTCTCCTGGACAGGGCAATCAGCCCCAGCATTTT. This translates into CASSSPGQGNQPQHF.

This clone was picked up one time. The chain employs TRBV6-2 or TRBV6-3 and TRBJ2-5; maybe TRBD2 (5 bases). V lost 4 bases and J lost 6, with 21 bases in between. This CDR3 contains 16 residues. The germline CDR1 and CDR2 sequences are MNHEY and SVGEGT. Written as DNA, the CDR3 is TGTGCCAGCAGTTTTGACGGAGAGGGTATTTTGAAGACCCAGTACTTC. Amino acids: CASSFDGEGILKTQYF.

The chain couples TRBV15 to TRBJ2-3; maybe TRBD2 (5 bases). With 0 bases removed from V and 4 bases from J, the gap between germline ends came to 14 bases. CDR1 and CDR2 (germline): LNHNV, YYDKDF (reference sequence). The CDR3 covers 16 residues. In DNA form, the CDR3 reads TGTGCCACCAGCAGAGATCTGGTTCTAGCCGCAGATACGCAGTATTTT. Encoded protein: CATSRDLVLAADTQYF.

This sequence joins TRBV5-6 and TRBJ2-1; 9 bases agree with TRBD2. Looked up from germline, CDR1 is SGHDT and CDR2 is YYEEEE. CDR3 length equals 16 residues. The V segment lost 4 bases and the J segment 6 bases; nucleotides outside the gene matches: 11. This chain's CDR3 is CASSQLPSGAFNEQFF. CDR3 in DNA: TGTGCCAGCAGCCAACTGCCTAGCGGGGCCTTCAATGAGCAGTTCTTC. The variable domain in full, with the rest retrieved from reference TRBV5-6 and TRBJ2-1, is DAGVTQSPTHLIKTRGQQVTLRCSPKSGHDTVSWYQQALGQGPQFIFQYYEEEERQRGNFPDRFSGHQFPNYSSELNVNALLLGDSALYLCASSQLPSGAFNEQFFGPGTRLTVL.

The genes are TRBV6-5 and TRBJ2-7; D tentatively fits TRBD1 or TRBD2 (5 bases each). Germline CDR1 is MNHEY and CDR2 is SVGAGI. Trimming took 8 bases from V and 4 from J, leaving 18 bases between them. The CDR3 is made up of 14 amino acids. CDR3 in DNA: TGTGCCAGCTTCCAGCCGGGACGGAAGTACGAGCAGTACTTC. Its protein is CASFQPGRKYEQYF.

V and J are TRBV7-2 and TRBJ2-1; a possible D gene is TRBD2 (6 bases). CDR1 is SGHTA and CDR2 is FQGNSA in the germline V gene. V lost 1 base and J lost 3, with 10 bases in between. This CDR3 comprises 15 residues. The DNA of the CDR3 is TGTGCCAGCAGCTTAGGCGTGGGACTCTACAATGAGCAGTTCTTC. This encodes CASSLGVGLYNEQFF.

V and J are TRBV9 and TRBJ2-2, with a possible D match to TRBD2 (6 bases). The CDR3 length is 16 residues. The V end lost 3 bases, the J end lost 1 base, and 13 bases lay between the germline ends. CDR1 and CDR2 (germline): SGDLS, YYNGEE. The CDR3 bases are TGTGCCAGCAGCGGGGGGGTTCGGAAGAACACCGGGGAGCTGTTTTTT. Translation gives CASSGGVRKNTGELFF.

J is TRBJ2-7 and V is TRBV6-5, with D possibly being TRBD1 or TRBD2 (5 bases each). Germline V CDR1 and CDR2: MNHEY, SVGAGI. Trimming took 7 bases from V and 8 from J, leaving 21 bases between them. There are 14 residues in the CDR3. DNA for the CDR3: TGTGCCAGCATGTCCGGGACGTTACCGTTGAAGCAGTACTTC. This gives the protein CASMSGTLPLKQYF.

The J gene is TRBJ2-7, the V gene TRBV19; a weak D match, TRBD2 (5 bases). Trimming stripped 3 bases from V and 2 bases from J, with 11 bases between. CDR1 and CDR2 (germline): LNHDA, SQIVND (reference sequence). The CDR3 is made up of 14 amino acids. The CDR3 region is CASSITAATYEQYF. The CDR3 DNA reads TGTGCCAGTAGTATCACAGCGGCCACCTACGAGCAGTACTTC.

The chain combines TRBV5-4 with TRBJ1-5; D remains unclear. Per germline, CDR1 SGHNT and CDR2 YYREEE (reference sequence). The CDR3 sequence is 15 residues long. V lost 0 bases and J lost 2, with 9 bases in between. CDR3 coding DNA: TGTGCCAGCAGCTTGGTGGCAGGAGGCAATCAGCCCCAGCATTTT. Translated: CASSLVAGGNQPQHF.

The table lists this clone with a count of one. The rearrangement joins TRBV7-3 to TRBJ2-2; D is possibly TRBD1 (6 bases). Trimming took off 5 bases at V and 5 bases at J, with 9 bases between the two ends. In germline, CDR1 is SGHTA, CDR2 FQGTGA. The length of the CDR3 is 13 residues. The CDR3, as DNA: TGTGCCAGCAGCCAAACAGGGACCGGGGAGCTGTTTTTT. Residues: CASSQTGTGELFF.

For this clone: Given the absence of the conserved phenylalanine or tryptophan at the CDR3 end, a read error is likely. The DNA is left out, because the CDR3 cannot be placed on it with certainty; the CDR3 is given as TCRdb lists it. The chain couples TRBV11-2 to TRBJ2-7; the table's D call TRBD1 went unverified against the DNA. CDR1 SGHAT and CDR2 FQNNGV come from the germline V gene. The CDR3 extends over 14 residues, inclusive of both ends. CDR3: CASSLVTDRVLTSI.